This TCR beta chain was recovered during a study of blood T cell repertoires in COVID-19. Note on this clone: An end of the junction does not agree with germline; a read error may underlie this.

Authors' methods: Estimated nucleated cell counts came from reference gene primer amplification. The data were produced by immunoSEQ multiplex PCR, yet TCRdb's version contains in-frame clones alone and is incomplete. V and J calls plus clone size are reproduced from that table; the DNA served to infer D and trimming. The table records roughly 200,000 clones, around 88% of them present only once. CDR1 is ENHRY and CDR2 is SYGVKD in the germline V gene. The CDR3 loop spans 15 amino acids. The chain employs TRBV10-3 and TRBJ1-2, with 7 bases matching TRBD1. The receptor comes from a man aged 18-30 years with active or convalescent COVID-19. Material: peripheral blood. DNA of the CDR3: TGTGCCATCAGCGAGTTACAGGGGCGTAACTATGGCTACACCTTC. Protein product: CAISELQGRNYGYTF.